Below, 21 T cell receptor beta chains from the same sample are listed, as sequenced in a study of long-term antiretroviral therapy in people with HIV. A v3.0 immunoSEQ assay was performed at survey level. Libraries were prepared by immunoSEQ multiplex PCR; TCRdb keeps only in-frame clonotypes and omits some of them. The table records about 39,000 clones, about 90% of them present only once. Sequencing was performed on unsorted PBMCs, taken 1.2 years after starting antiretroviral therapy. The receptors here all came from a woman in her 50s with HIV.

The chain is built from TRBV5-6 and TRBJ2-7; 7 bases align to TRBD1. V lost 0 bases and J lost 6; bases outside the gene matches: 3. From germline, CDR1 is SGHDT and CDR2 YYEEEE. CDR3 length: 13 residues. The CDR3 sequence: CASSLEAGGEQYF. CDR3 DNA: TGTGCCAGCAGCTTGGAGGCAGGGGGCGAGCAGTACTTC.

This sequence joins TRBV6-1 and TRBJ1-6; D may be TRBD1 (5 bases). Trimming removed 4 bases from V and 11 bases from J, with 18 bases in between. The CDR3 runs 15 residues. Germline CDR1 and CDR2: MNHNS and SASEGT. The CDR3 DNA reads as TGTGCCAGCAGTGGGGGTGGGAGGGGACCTACACCCCTCCACTTT. As protein: CASSGGGRGPTPLHF.

This clone came up once. The chain combines TRBV6-4 with TRBJ1-1, with TRBD1 matching 7 bases. With 6 bases clipped from V and 3 bases from J, the junction kept 4 bases outside the gene matches. This CDR3 is 13 amino acids long. The germline CDR1 and CDR2 sequences are MRHNA and SNTAGT. The CDR3 loop is CASSEDRDTEAFF. In nucleotides, the CDR3 is TGTGCCAGCAGCGAAGACAGGGACACTGAAGCTTTCTTT.

The gene calls are TRBV7-2 and TRBJ2-1; TRBD1 agrees at 9 bases. Germline V lookup: CDR1 SGHTA, CDR2 FQGNSA. The CDR3 is 13 residues long. Unmatched junction bases numbered 1, after V lost 1 base and J lost 9 bases. The CDR3 sequence is CASSLGQGGEQFF. The DNA for the CDR3 is TGTGCCAGCAGCTTAGGACAGGGGGGTGAGCAGTTCTTC.

This chain joins TRBV6-5 and TRBJ1-2, with a weak D call TRBD1 (5 bases). Germline-derived CDR1 and CDR2 are MNHEY and SVGAGI. There are 13 residues in the CDR3. Trimming cost V 10 bases and J 2 bases, with 14 bases left between them. The CDR3 region has the DNA TGTGCCACCACCCGGGGCAGAAACTATGGCTACACCTTC. This encodes CATTRGRNYGYTF.

The V call is TRBV2, the J call TRBJ2-5; D remains ambiguous. Germline V gene data show CDR1 as SNHLY and CDR2 as FYNNEI. The CDR3 totals 13 residues. Between the trimmed V and J ends, which lost 11 bases and 1 base, there was a span of 14 bases. CDR3 nucleotide sequence: TGTGCCGCCAGCAGGAACGTCCAAGAGACCCAGTACTTC. It translates to CAASRNVQETQYF.

This chain links TRBV5-1 with TRBJ2-5; 9 bases fit TRBD2. Germline V CDR1 and CDR2: SGHRS, YFSETQ. The ends lost 1 base at V and 0 bases at J; junction bases unmatched: 1. The CDR3 runs to 15 residues. The CDR3 DNA reads as TGCGCCAGCAGCTTGATAGCGGGGGACCAAGAGACCCAGTACTTC. It yields the protein CASSLIAGDQETQYF.

The chain is built from TRBV30 and TRBJ2-2, with D unclear. Germline V gene lookup returns CDR1 GTSNPN and CDR2 SVGIG (reference sequence). The CDR3 contains 12 residues. The ends were cut back, 3 bases at V and 2 bases at J, with 4 bases in the middle. This CDR3 is CAWRGNTGELFF. The CDR3 DNA follows: TGTGCCTGGAGGGGCAACACCGGGGAGCTGTTTTTT.

The rearrangement links TRBV7-8 to TRBJ2-5; 10 nucleotides align to TRBD1. The CDR3 runs 15 residues. V dropped 2 bases and J dropped 4; count of bases not matched to a gene: 4. Germline assignment: CDR1 SGHVS and CDR2 FQNEAQ. The CDR3 DNA is TGTGCCAGCAGCTTACGGACAGGGGGGATAGAGACCCAGTACTTC. It is translated as CASSLRTGGIETQYF. Using reference TRBV7-8 and TRBJ2-5 for the parts outside the CDR3, the full variable domain is GAGVSQSPRYKVAKRGQDVALRCDPISGHVSLFWYQQALGQGPEFLTYFQNEAQLDKSGLPSDRFFAERPEGSVSTLKIQRTQQEDSAVYLCASSLRTGGIETQYFGPGTRLLVL.

This clone was recorded only once. The V and J genes are TRBV19 and TRBJ2-5, with a weak D call TRBD1 (5 bases). The germline V and J ends were trimmed by 3 bases and 3 bases, with 11 bases remaining between them. The CDR3 is 14 amino acids. Per the germline V gene, CDR1 is LNHDA and CDR2 is SQIVND (reference sequence). As DNA, the CDR3 is TGTGCCAGTAGTATCCAGGGAATTGAAGAGACCCAGTACTTC. It translates to CASSIQGIEETQYF. The full variable domain, with the rest looked up from reference TRBV19 and TRBJ2-5, is DGGITQSPKYLFRKEGQNVTLSCEQNLNHDAMYWYRQDPGQGLRLIYYSQIVNDFQKGDIAEGYSVSREKKESFPLTVTSAQKNPTAFYLCASSIQGIEETQYFGPGTRLLVL.

This chain's CDR3 is CASSLTSGRDEQYF. The CDR3 DNA is TGCGCCAGCAGCTTAACTTCCGGGCGCGACGAGCAGTACTTC. The chain couples TRBV5-1 to TRBJ2-7; D not resolved. Deletions cut 2 bases from V and 5 bases from J, with 14 bases between. The CDR3 is made up of 14 amino acids. Germline CDR1 SGHRS, CDR2 YFSETQ.

The chain couples TRBV5-4 to TRBJ2-2; tentative D call: TRBD2 (6 bases). This CDR3 has 16 amino acids. The V gene lost 4 bases and the J gene lost 0 bases, with 13 bases spanning the gap. Germline V gives CDR1 SGHNT, CDR2 YYREEE (reference sequence). CDR3 sequence reads: CASSETGLSNTGELFF. The CDR3 DNA reads TGTGCCAGCAGCGAGACGGGACTCTCGAACACCGGGGAGCTGTTTTTT. The variable domain in full, completed from reference TRBV5-4 and TRBJ2-2, reads ETGVTQSPTHLIKTRGQQVTLRCSSQSGHNTVSWYQQALGQGPQFIFQYYREEENGRGNFPPRFSGLQFPNYSSELNVNALELDDSALYLCASSETGLSNTGELFFGEGSRLTVL.

The chain recombines TRBV6-5 with TRBJ1-4; D gene ambiguous. V was cut by 2 bases and J by 7 bases, with 11 bases left in between. Germline V lookup: CDR1 MNHEY, CDR2 SVGAGI. The CDR3 is made up of 14 amino acids. The chain's CDR3 is CASSYRVRGEKLFF. The CDR3 DNA is TGTGCCAGCAGTTACCGGGTCCGAGGTGAAAAACTGTTTTTT.

The CDR3, as DNA: TGTGCCAGCAGAATGTCGGGGTCTATGGTAGGCAATGAGCAGTTCTTC. Residues: CASRMSGSMVGNEQFF. The rearrangement joins TRBV5-4 to TRBJ2-1; D perhaps matches TRBD2 (5 bases). Per the germline V gene, CDR1 is SGHNT and CDR2 is YYREEE (reference sequence). V lost 5 bases and J lost 6, with 21 bases in between. The CDR3 runs 16 residues.

This chain joins TRBV27 and TRBJ1-5; D unresolved. V dropped 2 bases and J dropped 4 bases, with 3 bases sitting between them. Germline V gene lookup returns CDR1 MNHEY and CDR2 SMNVEV (reference sequence). This CDR3 spans 12 amino acids. CDR3 DNA sequence: TGTGCCAGCAGTTTAGGGAATCAGCCCCAGCATTTT. Its translation: CASSLGNQPQHF.

The rearrangement joins TRBV19 to TRBJ1-3, with a possible D match to TRBD1 (5 bases). Germline assignment: CDR1 LNHDA and CDR2 SQIVND (reference sequence). There are 14 residues in the CDR3. The ends were cut back, 8 bases at V and 2 bases at J, with 13 bases in the middle. In DNA form, the CDR3 reads TGTGCCAGTGCCCCTCGGGGGGCTGGAAACACCATATATTTT. Protein sequence: CASAPRGAGNTIYF.

This clone was detected only once. V usage is TRBV27 and J usage is TRBJ1-2, with 8 bases identical to TRBD1. This CDR3 has 14 residues. In germline, CDR1 is MNHEY, CDR2 SMNVEV (reference sequence). After removal of 4 bases from V and 4 bases from J, the junction contained 5 bases not matched to a gene. The CDR3: CASSSGGLGYGYTF. The CDR3 DNA is TGTGCCAGCAGTTCAGGGGGCCTAGGCTATGGCTACACCTTC.

The chain joins TRBV7-2 to TRBJ1-2; D is ambiguous. The CDR3 runs to 14 residues. Germline CDR1 and CDR2: SGHTA and FQGNSA. Deletions cut 1 base from V and 0 bases from J, with 6 bases between. CDR3: CASSLGASNYGYTF. The DNA for the CDR3 is TGTGCCAGCAGCTTAGGGGCGTCTAACTATGGCTACACCTTC.

The V gene is TRBV11-1, the J gene TRBJ2-5; 7 bases align to TRBD1. Germline-derived CDR1 and CDR2 are SGHAT and FQDESV (reference sequence). The ends lost 4 bases at V and 4 bases at J; junction bases unmatched: 9. This CDR3 contains 15 residues. The CDR3 spells CASSSRGYSGETQYF. The CDR3 DNA sequence: TGTGCCAGCAGCTCCAGGGGGTATTCCGGAGAGACCCAGTACTTC.

This chain links TRBV6-5 with TRBJ1-3; the D is unclear. This CDR3 contains 14 residues. Looked up from germline, CDR1 is MNHEY and CDR2 is SVGAGI. V shed 6 bases and J shed 0 bases, with 9 bases lying between them. CDR3 DNA sequence: TGTGCCAGCAGGGCAGGAGTCTCTGGAAACACCATATATTTT. The encoded protein is CASRAGVSGNTIYF.

This chain connects TRBV6-1 to TRBJ2-2; a weak D match, TRBD1 (6 bases). Trimming removed 5 bases from V and 5 bases from J, with 9 bases in between. This CDR3 comprises 13 residues. Germline CDR1 is MNHNS and CDR2 is SASEGT. The CDR3, as DNA: TGTGCCAGCAGTCTACAGGGAACCGGGGAGCTGTTTTTT. Translated: CASSLQGTGELFF.